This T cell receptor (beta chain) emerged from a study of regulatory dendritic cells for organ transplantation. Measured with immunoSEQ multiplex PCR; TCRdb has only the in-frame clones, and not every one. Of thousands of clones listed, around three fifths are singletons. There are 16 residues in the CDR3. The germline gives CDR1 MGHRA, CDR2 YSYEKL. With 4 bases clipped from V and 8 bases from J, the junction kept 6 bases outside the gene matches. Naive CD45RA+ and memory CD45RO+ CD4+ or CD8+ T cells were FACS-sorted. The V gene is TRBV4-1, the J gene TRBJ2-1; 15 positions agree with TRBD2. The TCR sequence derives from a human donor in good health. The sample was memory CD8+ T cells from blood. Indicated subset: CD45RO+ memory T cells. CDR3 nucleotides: TGCGCCAGCAGCCTTGGGACTAGCGGGGGGCGGGATGAGCAGTTCTTC. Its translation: CASSLGTSGGRDEQFF.